The 10 T cell receptor beta chains below come from one sample, sequenced in a study of shared clonotypes between healthy human individuals (dated by TCRdb to the early 2020s). The library came from the immunoSEQ multiplex PCR assay. This immuneACCESS table, as held by TCRdb, lists in-frame sequences with V and J called but not all clones. Of the missing ones, under half trace to an unresolved V gene in checked studies; the others have no known cause. The sample data list roughly 500,000 clones, and roughly 80% of these were observed just once. About 13% of the sample goes to the ten largest clones. The sample consisted of PBMCs. These receptors all come from a woman in her 40s in good health. Some clones in this sample may be carry-over from other donors' samples.

In the case of this clone: A far larger clone is one nucleotide away, so this likely arose from a read error. Within the sample, other DNA sequences also encode this same CDR3. The chain employs TRBV28 and TRBJ1-3, with D possibly TRBD1 on 6 matching bases. The CDR3 runs 14 residues. Germline V lookup: CDR1 MDHEN, CDR2 SYDVKM. The CDR3 loop reads CASSFRTVGNTIYF. The DNA of the CDR3 is TGCGCCAGCAGTTTTAGGACAGTAGGAAACACCATATATTTT.

The chain recombines TRBV5-1 with TRBJ2-4, with D hard to call. Trimming took off 2 bases at V and 2 bases at J, with 5 bases between the two ends. The CDR3 runs 13 residues. Germline CDR1 is SGHRS and CDR2 is YFSETQ. As DNA, the CDR3 is TGCGCCAGCAGCTTAGCGACCAAAAACATTCAGTACTTC. Residues: CASSLATKNIQYF.

The chain joins TRBV7-3 to TRBJ1-1; a possible D gene is TRBD1 (5 bases). Germline CDR1 SGHTA, CDR2 FQGTGA. The V end was cut by 1 base, the J end by 8 bases, with 11 bases between. The CDR3 runs 13 residues. CDR3 nucleotide sequence: TGTGCCAGCAGCTTAATACGGCAGGGAGAAGCTTTCTTT. Protein sequence: CASSLIRQGEAFF.

Comments on this clone: It differs at one base from a far larger clone, so likely a read error. J is TRBJ1-1 and V is TRBV7-9; D not certain. The germline CDR1 and CDR2 sequences are SEHNR and FQNEAQ (reference sequence). This CDR3 comprises 13 residues. The CDR3 nucleotides read TGTGCCAGCAGCTTAGGTGTGAACACTGAAGCTTCCTTT. Translated: CASSLGVNTEASF.

The chain is built from TRBV7-3 and TRBJ2-1; 10 positions agree with TRBD2. V was clipped by 5 bases and J by 7 bases; unmatched bases: 8. This CDR3 contains 15 residues. The V gene's germline CDR1 is SGHTA and CDR2 FQGTGA. The CDR3 region has the DNA TGTGCCAGCAGCCTCACTTTAGCGGGAGGAAATGAGCAGTTCTTC. It codes for CASSLTLAGGNEQFF.

The sample holds many counts of this clone. The rearrangement links TRBV2 to TRBJ1-1, with 7 bases identical to TRBD1. This CDR3 has 12 residues. Unmatched junction bases numbered 7, after V lost 5 bases and J lost 10 bases. Germline CDR1 SNHLY, CDR2 FYNNEI. This CDR3 reads CASSPRQGVAFF. The CDR3 nucleotides read TGTGCCAGCAGTCCGCGCCAGGGGGTAGCTTTCTTT.

The chain has TRBV4-3 and TRBJ2-1; D might be TRBD1 (7 bases). V was cut by 4 bases and J by 6 bases, with 10 bases left in between. Germline V gives CDR1 LGHNA, CDR2 YSLEER. The CDR3 is 13 amino acids. The DNA of the CDR3 is TGCGCCAGCAGCCCAGGGGGAGGCAATGAGCAGTTCTTC. Residues: CASSPGGGNEQFF.

The chain uses TRBV5-1 and TRBJ2-2; no definite D call. This CDR3 has 15 amino acids. CDR1 and CDR2 from the germline V gene are SGHRS and YFSETQ. Trimming cost V 0 bases and J 6 bases, with 12 bases left between them. CDR3 nucleotide sequence: TGCGCCAGCAGCTTGGGAGGTCTTATGCCCGGGGAGCTGTTTTTT. Its translation: CASSLGGLMPGELFF.

The chain combines TRBV7-8 with TRBJ1-3, with a tentative D call TRBD1 (5 bases). V lost 7 bases and J lost 6, with 16 bases in between. The germline CDR1 and CDR2 sequences are SGHVS and FQNEAQ. The CDR3 consists of 14 residues. The CDR3 nucleotides read TGTGCCAGCATCAAAACGGTGGGGGAAAACACCATATATTTT. Residues: CASIKTVGENTIYF. Looking up the rest from reference TRBV7-8 and TRBJ1-3 gives the full variable domain: GAGVSQSPRYKVAKRGQDVALRCDPISGHVSLFWYQQALGQGPEFLTYFQNEAQLDKSGLPSDRFFAERPEGSVSTLKIQRTQQEDSAVYLCASIKTVGENTIYFGEGSWLTVV.

The chain joins TRBV5-1 to TRBJ2-3, with TRBD2 identical over 14 bases. Germline-derived CDR1 and CDR2 are SGHRS and YFSETQ. The CDR3 is 16 amino acids. V lost 4 bases, J lost 4 bases, and 5 bases stayed unmatched. In nucleotides, the CDR3 is TGCGCCAGCAGCCGGGGGACTAGCGGGAGACCAGATACGCAGTATTTT. Encoded protein: CASSRGTSGRPDTQYF.